This entry lists 13 T cell receptor beta chains sequenced from one sample in a study of T cells in localized non-small cell lung cancer. Generated by immunoSEQ multiplex PCR, the TCRdb table keeps only in-frame clones and is missing some. The sample records more than 45,000 clones, roughly 88% being singletons. This material consisted of peripheral blood mononuclear cells, taken before any cancer treatment. These receptors originate from a man aged 40 to 69 with stage III lung adenocarcinoma.

This chain's CDR3 is CASSLRTGIEQYF. CDR3 DNA sequence: TGTGCCAGCAGCTTAAGGACAGGGATCGAGCAGTACTTC. The V call is TRBV11-3, the J call TRBJ2-7; TRBD1 matches at 8 bases. There are 13 residues in the CDR3. V gave up 2 bases and J gave up 6 bases; unmatched junction bases: 3. Germline CDR1 SGHNT, CDR2 YENEEA.

The CDR3 DNA reads TGTGCCAGCAGCTTGCTGGACTTAGTAAGCTCACCCCTCCACTTT. Residues: CASSLLDLVSSPLHF. The J gene is TRBJ1-6, the V gene TRBV5-5; D is unresolved. This CDR3 is 15 amino acids long. The germline gives CDR1 SGHKS, CDR2 YYEKEE (reference sequence). Trimming removed 1 base from V and 10 bases from J, with 15 bases in between.

The CDR3 loop is CASSLDDGTSGWGDNEQFF. As DNA, the CDR3 is TGTGCCAGCAGCTTAGACGATGGGACTAGCGGGTGGGGGGACAATGAGCAGTTCTTC. The chain employs TRBV11-3 and TRBJ2-1; 12 bases agree with TRBD2. Germline V CDR1 and CDR2: SGHNT, YENEEA. Trimming removed 0 bases from V and 5 bases from J; junction bases left unmatched: 11. CDR3 length equals 19 residues.

The rearrangement uses TRBV11-3 and TRBJ2-4; D is unresolved. Trimming removed 2 bases at V and 2 bases at J, with 7 bases between. The germline V gene encodes CDR1 SGHNT and CDR2 YENEEA. The CDR3 spans 14 residues. The CDR3 DNA follows: TGTGCCAGCAGCTTAATAGCATCCAAAAACATTCAGTACTTC. Translated: CASSLIASKNIQYF.

The chain employs TRBV2 and TRBJ2-2; 7 nucleotides match TRBD1. The CDR3 contains 15 residues. V lost 4 bases to trimming and J lost 7 bases; unmatched junction nucleotides: 9. Looked up from germline, CDR1 is SNHLY and CDR2 is FYNNEI. CDR3 DNA sequence: TGTGCCAGCAGTGCCCTTGGACAGGAGGTCGGGGAGCTGTTTTTT. This codes for CASSALGQEVGELFF.

The CDR3 sequence is CASGGGPKETQYF. The CDR3 nucleotides read TGTGCCAGCGGGGGGGGCCCCAAAGAGACCCAGTACTTC. V gene TRBV14 combines with J gene TRBJ2-5, with D perhaps TRBD2 (7 bases). V lost 8 bases to trimming and J lost 3 bases, with 13 bases between them. Germline V CDR1 and CDR2: SGHDN, FVKESK. The CDR3 has 13 residues.

This chain connects TRBV2 to TRBJ2-1; D may be TRBD1 or TRBD2 (5 bases each). Germline V gene lookup returns CDR1 SNHLY and CDR2 FYNNEI. The V and J ends lost 6 bases and 8 bases respectively, with 14 bases between them. The CDR3 totals 13 residues. This chain's CDR3 is CASSRSPGHEQFF. CDR3 nucleotides: TGTGCCAGCAGCCGATCCCCGGGGCATGAGCAGTTCTTC.

The chain carries TRBV11-3 and TRBJ2-1, with 10 bases fitting TRBD2. The V segment lost 6 bases and the J segment 8 bases; nucleotides outside the gene matches: 7. The CDR3 runs 14 residues. Germline V CDR1 and CDR2: SGHNT, YENEEA. The CDR3 DNA sequence: TGTGCCAGCAGATCAGCTAGCGGGAGTTATGAGCAGTTCTTC. It yields the protein CASRSASGSYEQFF.

This sequence joins TRBV25-1 and TRBJ1-1; no definite D call. Germline V gene data show CDR1 as MGHDK and CDR2 as SYGVNS. V was trimmed by 4 bases and J by 7 bases, leaving 13 bases between them. This CDR3 contains 13 residues. The chain's CDR3 is CASSGLFGHEAFF. In DNA form, the CDR3 reads TGTGCCAGCAGTGGCCTGTTTGGCCATGAAGCTTTCTTT.

The chain joins TRBV27 to TRBJ2-4, with 9 bases identical to TRBD1. Trimming removed 4 bases from V and 1 base from J; junction bases left unmatched: 8. This CDR3 contains 17 residues. Germline V gene data show CDR1 as MNHEY and CDR2 as SMNVEV (reference sequence). As DNA, the CDR3 is TGTGCCAGCAGTTCCGGGACAGGGCGGACGGCCAAAAACATTCAGTACTTC. It is translated as CASSSGTGRTAKNIQYF.

This clone has a handful of counts. The CDR3 DNA is TGTGCCAGCAGCCAAGACGGAAGGAGCAATCAGCCCCAGCATTTT. Protein product: CASSQDGRSNQPQHF. The genes are TRBV4-2 and TRBJ1-5; no definite D call. The CDR3 runs to 15 residues. V was clipped by 0 bases and J by 1 base, with 7 bases between them. Germline V gives CDR1 LGHNA, CDR2 YNFKEQ.

The rearrangement joins TRBV19 to TRBJ1-2; no definite D call. Germline V CDR1 and CDR2: LNHDA, SQIVND (reference sequence). This CDR3 has 15 amino acids. V was clipped by 5 bases and J by 2 bases, with 15 bases between them. In DNA, the CDR3 is TGTGCCAGTAGTTCGGGTTCCGGACGGAACTATGGCTACACCTTC. Protein sequence: CASSSGSGRNYGYTF.

The chain uses TRBV6-6 and TRBJ2-5; no clear D. V lost 6 bases and J lost 5, with 4 bases in between. This CDR3 has 10 residues. Germline V gene lookup returns CDR1 MNHNY and CDR2 SVGAGI (reference sequence). This CDR3 is CASRQETQYF. The CDR3 DNA is TGTGCCAGCAGACAGGAGACCCAGTACTTC.